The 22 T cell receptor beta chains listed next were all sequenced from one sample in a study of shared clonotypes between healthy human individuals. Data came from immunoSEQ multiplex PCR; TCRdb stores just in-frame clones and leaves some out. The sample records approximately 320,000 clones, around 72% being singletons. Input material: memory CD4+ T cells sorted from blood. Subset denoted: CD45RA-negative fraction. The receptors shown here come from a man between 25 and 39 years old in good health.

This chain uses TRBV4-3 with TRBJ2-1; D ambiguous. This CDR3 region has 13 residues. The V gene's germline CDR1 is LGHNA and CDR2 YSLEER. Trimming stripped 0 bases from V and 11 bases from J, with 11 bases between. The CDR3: CASSQDFSTQQFF. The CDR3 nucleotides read TGCGCCAGCAGCCAAGACTTTTCGACCCAGCAGTTCTTC.

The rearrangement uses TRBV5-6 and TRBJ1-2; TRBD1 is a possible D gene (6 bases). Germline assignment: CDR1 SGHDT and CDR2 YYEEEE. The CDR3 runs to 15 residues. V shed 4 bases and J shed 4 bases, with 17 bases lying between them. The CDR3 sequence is CASSPRGGGTYGYTF. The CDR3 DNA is TGTGCCAGCAGCCCTAGGGGGGGCGGAACCTATGGCTACACCTTC.

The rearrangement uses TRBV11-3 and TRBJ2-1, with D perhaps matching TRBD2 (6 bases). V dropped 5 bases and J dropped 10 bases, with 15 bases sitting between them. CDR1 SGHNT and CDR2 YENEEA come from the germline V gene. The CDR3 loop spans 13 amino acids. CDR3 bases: TGTGCCAGCAGCCGATCTAATAGCGGAGAGCAGTTCTTC. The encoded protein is CASSRSNSGEQFF. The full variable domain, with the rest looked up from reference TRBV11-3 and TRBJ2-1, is EAGVVQSPRYKIIEKKQPVAFWCNPISGHNTLYWYLQNLGQGPELLIRYENEEAVDDSQLPKDRFSAERLKGVDSTLKIQPAELGDSAVYLCASSRSNSGEQFFGPGTRLTVL.

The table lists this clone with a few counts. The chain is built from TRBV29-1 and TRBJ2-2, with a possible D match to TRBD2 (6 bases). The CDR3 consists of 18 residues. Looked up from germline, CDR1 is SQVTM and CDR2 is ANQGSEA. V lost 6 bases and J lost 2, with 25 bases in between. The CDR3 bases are TGCAGCGTCCGAAAAGAAGGTAGCGGCTCAATTAACACCGGGGAGCTGTTTTTT. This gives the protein CSVRKEGSGSINTGELFF.

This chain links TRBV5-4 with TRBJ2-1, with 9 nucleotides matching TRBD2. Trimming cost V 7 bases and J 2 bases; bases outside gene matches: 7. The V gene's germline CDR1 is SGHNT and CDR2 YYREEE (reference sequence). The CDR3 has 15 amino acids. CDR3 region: CASEYGGRAYNEQFF. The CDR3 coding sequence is TGTGCCAGCGAATATGGCGGGAGGGCCTACAATGAGCAGTTCTTC.

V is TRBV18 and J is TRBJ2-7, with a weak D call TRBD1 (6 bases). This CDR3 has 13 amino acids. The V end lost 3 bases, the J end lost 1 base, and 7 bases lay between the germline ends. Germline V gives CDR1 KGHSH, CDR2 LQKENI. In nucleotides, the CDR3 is TGTGCCAGCTCACCGGACAGTTCCTACGAGCAGTACTTC. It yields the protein CASSPDSSYEQYF.

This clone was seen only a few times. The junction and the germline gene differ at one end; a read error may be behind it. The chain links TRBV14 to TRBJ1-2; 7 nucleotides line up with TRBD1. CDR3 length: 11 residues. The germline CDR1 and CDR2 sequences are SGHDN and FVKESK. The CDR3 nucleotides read TGTGCCAGCAGCCACTCGGGACAGATCGTCTTC. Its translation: CASSHSGQIVF.

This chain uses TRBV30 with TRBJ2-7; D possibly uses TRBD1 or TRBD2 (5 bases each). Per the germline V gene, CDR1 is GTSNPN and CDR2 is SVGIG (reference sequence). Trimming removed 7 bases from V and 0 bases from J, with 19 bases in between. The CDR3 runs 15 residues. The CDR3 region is CAFSRVGESSYEQYF. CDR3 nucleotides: TGTGCCTTCTCTCGGGTGGGGGAGAGCTCCTACGAGCAGTACTTC. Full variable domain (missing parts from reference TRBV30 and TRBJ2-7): SQTIHQWPATLVQPVGSPLSLECTVEGTSNPNLYWYRQAAGRGLQLLFYSVGIGQISSEVPQNLSASRPQDRQFILSSKKLLLSDSGFYLCAFSRVGESSYEQYFGPGTRLTVT.

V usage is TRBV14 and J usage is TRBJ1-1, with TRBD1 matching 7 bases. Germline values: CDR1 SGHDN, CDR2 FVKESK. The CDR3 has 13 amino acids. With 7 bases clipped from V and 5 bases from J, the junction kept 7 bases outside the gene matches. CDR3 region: CASTLTGRTEAFF. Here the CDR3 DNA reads TGTGCCAGCACCCTGACAGGGAGAACTGAAGCTTTCTTT.

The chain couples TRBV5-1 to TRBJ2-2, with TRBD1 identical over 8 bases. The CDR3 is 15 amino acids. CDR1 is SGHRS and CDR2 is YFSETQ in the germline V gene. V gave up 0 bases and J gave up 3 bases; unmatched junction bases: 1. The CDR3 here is CASSLDRGDTGELFF. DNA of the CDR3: TGCGCCAGCAGCTTGGACAGGGGGGACACCGGGGAGCTGTTTTTT.

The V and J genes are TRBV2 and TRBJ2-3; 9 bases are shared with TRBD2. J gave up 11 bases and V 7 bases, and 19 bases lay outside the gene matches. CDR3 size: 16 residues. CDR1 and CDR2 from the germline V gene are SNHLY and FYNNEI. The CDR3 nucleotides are TGTGCCAGCATGTTACCGACTAGCGGAGGGCGGGGCAGGCAGTATTTT. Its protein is CASMLPTSGGRGRQYF.

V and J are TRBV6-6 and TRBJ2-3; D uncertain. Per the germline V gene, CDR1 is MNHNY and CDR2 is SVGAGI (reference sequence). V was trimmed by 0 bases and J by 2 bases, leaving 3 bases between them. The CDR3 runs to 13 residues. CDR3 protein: CASSYSTTDTQYF. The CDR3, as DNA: TGTGCCAGCAGTTACTCGACCACAGATACGCAGTATTTT.

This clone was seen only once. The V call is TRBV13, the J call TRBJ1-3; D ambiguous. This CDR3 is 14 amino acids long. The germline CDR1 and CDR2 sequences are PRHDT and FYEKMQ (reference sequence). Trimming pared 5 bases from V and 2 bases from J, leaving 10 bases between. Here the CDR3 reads CASSKTGPGNTIYF. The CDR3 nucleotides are TGTGCCAGCAGCAAAACCGGCCCTGGAAACACCATATATTTT. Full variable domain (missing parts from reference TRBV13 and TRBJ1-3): AAGVIQSPRHLIKEKRETATLKCYPIPRHDTVYWYQQGPGQDPQFLISFYEKMQSDKGSIPDRFSAQQFSDYHSELNMSSLELGDSALYFCASSKTGPGNTIYFGEGSWLTVV.

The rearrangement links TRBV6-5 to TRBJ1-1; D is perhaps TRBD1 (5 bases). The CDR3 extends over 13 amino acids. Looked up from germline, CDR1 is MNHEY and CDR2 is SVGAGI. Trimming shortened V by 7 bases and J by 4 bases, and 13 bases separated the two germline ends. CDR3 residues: CASKPGSGTEAFF. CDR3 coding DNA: TGTGCCAGCAAGCCAGGGTCGGGCACTGAAGCTTTCTTT.

The CDR3 nucleotides are TGTGCCAGCAGCGGACTGACAGGGGCTACTAATTCACCCCTCCACTTT. Its protein is CASSGLTGATNSPLHF. The chain links TRBV11-2 to TRBJ1-6, with 8 bases aligning to TRBD1. The V gene's germline CDR1 is SGHAT and CDR2 FQNNGV. The V segment lost 5 bases and the J segment 6 bases; nucleotides outside the gene matches: 9. The CDR3 contains 16 residues. Complete variable domain (other parts from reference TRBV11-2 and TRBJ1-6): EAGVAQSPRYKIIEKRQSVAFWCNPISGHATLYWYQQILGQGPKLLIQFQNNGVVDDSQLPKDRFSAERLKGVDSTLKIQPAKLEDSAVYLCASSGLTGATNSPLHFGNGTRLTVT.

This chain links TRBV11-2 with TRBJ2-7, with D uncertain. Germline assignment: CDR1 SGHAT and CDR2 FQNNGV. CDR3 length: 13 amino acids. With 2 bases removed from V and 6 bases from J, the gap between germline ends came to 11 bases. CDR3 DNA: TGTGCCAGCAGCTTAAACCCAGGTAGCGAGCAGTACTTC. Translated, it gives CASSLNPGSEQYF.

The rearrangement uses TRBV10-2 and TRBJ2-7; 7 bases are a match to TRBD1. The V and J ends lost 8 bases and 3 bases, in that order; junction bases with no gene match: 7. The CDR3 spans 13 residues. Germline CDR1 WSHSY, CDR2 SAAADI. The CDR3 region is CASASDRDYEQYF. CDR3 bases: TGCGCCAGCGCCTCCGACAGGGACTACGAGCAGTACTTC.

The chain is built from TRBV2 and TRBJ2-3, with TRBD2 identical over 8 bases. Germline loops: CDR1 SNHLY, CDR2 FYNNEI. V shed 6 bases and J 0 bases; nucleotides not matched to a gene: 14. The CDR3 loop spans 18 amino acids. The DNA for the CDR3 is TGTGCCAGCAGCGGGGGGCGGGGTTCTAGCGGGAGCACAGATACGCAGTATTTT. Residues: CASSGGRGSSGSTDTQYF.

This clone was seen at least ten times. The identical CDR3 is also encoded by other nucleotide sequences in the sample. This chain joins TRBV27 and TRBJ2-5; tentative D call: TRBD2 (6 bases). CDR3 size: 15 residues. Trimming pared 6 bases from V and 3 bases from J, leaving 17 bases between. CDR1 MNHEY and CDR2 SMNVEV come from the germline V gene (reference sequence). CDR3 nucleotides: TGTGCCAGCAGCCGCGGGATGCGGGTAGAAGAGACCCAGTACTTC. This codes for CASSRGMRVEETQYF.

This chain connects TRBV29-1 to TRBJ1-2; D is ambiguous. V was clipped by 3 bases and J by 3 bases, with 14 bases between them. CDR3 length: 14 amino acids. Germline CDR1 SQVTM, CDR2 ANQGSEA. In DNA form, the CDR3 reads TGCAGCGTTGATGGGCGCCTGAGATACTATGGCTACACCTTC. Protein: CSVDGRLRYYGYTF. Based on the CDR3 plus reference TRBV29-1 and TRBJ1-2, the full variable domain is SAVISQKPSRDICQRGTSLTIQCQVDSQVTMMFWYRQQPGQSLTLIATANQGSEATYESGFVIDKFPISRPNLTFSTLTVSNMSPEDSSIYLCSVDGRLRYYGYTFGSGTRLTVV.

The CDR3 loop is CASSMEASGYEQYF. Here the CDR3 DNA reads TGTGCCAGTAGTATGGAAGCATCGGGCTACGAGCAGTACTTC. This chain connects TRBV19 to TRBJ2-7; D ambiguous. Trimming left V 3 bases short and J 3 bases short, with 12 bases between. The germline CDR1 and CDR2 sequences are LNHDA and SQIVND (reference sequence). CDR3 size: 14 residues. Using reference TRBV19 and TRBJ2-7 for the parts outside the CDR3, the full variable domain is DGGITQSPKYLFRKEGQNVTLSCEQNLNHDAMYWYRQDPGQGLRLIYYSQIVNDFQKGDIAEGYSVSREKKESFPLTVTSAQKNPTAFYLCASSMEASGYEQYFGPGTRLTVT.

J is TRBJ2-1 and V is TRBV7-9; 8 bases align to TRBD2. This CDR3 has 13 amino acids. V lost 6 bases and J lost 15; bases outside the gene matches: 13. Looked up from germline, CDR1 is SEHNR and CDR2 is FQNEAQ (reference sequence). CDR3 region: CASRQQGREGRFF. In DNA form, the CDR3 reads TGTGCCAGCAGACAACAGGGTCGGGAGGGCCGGTTCTTC.